A selection of T cell receptor beta chains follows, all from one sample in a study of T cells after yellow fever vaccination. MiXCR was run by TCRdb on the 5' RACE reads, yielding one entry per CDR3 protein. This table has around 590,000 distinct CDR3 sequences, approximately 13% appearing once. The sample in question was PBMCs, obtained on the day of the yellow fever booster vaccination. The receptor set was obtained from a man aged 25 to 40 who received the YFV17D yellow fever vaccine. The CDR3 runs from the conserved cysteine through the conserved F or W.

J,V,CDR3
TRBJ2-7,TRBV20-1,CSARAGTNYPYF
TRBJ2-7,TRBV2,CASRRDNSYEQYF
TRBJ1-5,TRBV7-9,CASSLGQINQPQHF
TRBJ2-3,TRBV2,CASIHSLTGRFTDTQYF
TRBJ2-2,TRBV12-3/TRBV12-4,CASSFERAVGELFF
TRBJ2-1,TRBV20-1,CSARLANYNEQFF
TRBJ2-6,TRBV5-1,CASSSQGAGANVLTF
TRBJ2-3,TRBV5-4,CASRQLTRDTTDTQYF
TRBJ2-1,TRBV4-1,CASSPVWSSGIHEQFF
TRBJ2-2,TRBV19,CASSTTGIGTGELFF
TRBJ2-3,TRBV4-3,CASSQDGREWDTQYF
TRBJ2-1,TRBV30,CAWSNPGLAGVSNEQFF
TRBJ2-5,TRBV6-2/TRBV6-3,CASQYGETQYF
TRBJ2-5,TRBV20-1,CSASGSGARQETQYF
TRBJ2-7,TRBV12-3/TRBV12-4,CASTRRLDLYEQYF
TRBJ2-4,TRBV7-8,CASSLGTGANIQYF
TRBJ2-2,TRBV21-1,CASSKPGPSAGKLFF
TRBJ2-7,TRBV2,CASRSVAGGREQYF
TRBJ2-7,TRBV27,CASSLGAAWDTSYEQYF
TRBJ1-4,TRBV30,CAWRFNTNEKLFF
TRBJ2-3,TRBV7-6,CASSKNQGITDTQYF
TRBJ2-1,TRBV20-1,CSARPASGSNEQFF
TRBJ2-6,TRBV12-3/TRBV12-4,CASSFYWDIRSGANVLTF
TRBJ2-7,TRBV5-1,CASSLDYRGFYEQYF
TRBJ2-1,TRBV28,CASRRSGATYNEQFF
TRBJ2-7,TRBV7-2,CASSSRTASSYEQYF
TRBJ2-1,TRBV20-1,CSASPGTGAYNEQFF
TRBJ2-5,TRBV12-3/TRBV12-4,CASSPGLATAAETQYF
TRBJ2-1,TRBV4-2,CASSRDPSASADNEQFF
TRBJ2-2,TRBV27,CASSFGTSGVTGELFF
TRBJ1-2,TRBV6-1,CASSGGGQGAGYTF
TRBJ2-1,TRBV7-2,CASSLVGSLAGGNEQFF
TRBJ2-7,TRBV6-6,CARGGISEQYF
TRBJ2-3,TRBV12-3/TRBV12-4,CASSFLVAKGSPDTQYF
TRBJ2-3,TRBV7-2,CASSLRDRAQYF
TRBJ2-7,TRBV7-9,CASSSHHLEEVQYF
TRBJ1-1,TRBV12-3/TRBV12-4,CASSPGQGKSEAFF
TRBJ2-1,TRBV5-1,CASSLGTGAYNEQFF
TRBJ2-1,TRBV18,CASSPSWLVGNEQFF
TRBJ2-3,TRBV7-2,CASSLASGRTSDTQYF
TRBJ2-1,TRBV20-1,CSAPVAYNEQFF
TRBJ2-7,TRBV12-3/TRBV12-4,CASSSFSWLAGSYEQYF
TRBJ2-5,TRBV28,CASSFRGISEGTQYF
TRBJ2-2,TRBV7-8,CASSSQSLNTGELFF